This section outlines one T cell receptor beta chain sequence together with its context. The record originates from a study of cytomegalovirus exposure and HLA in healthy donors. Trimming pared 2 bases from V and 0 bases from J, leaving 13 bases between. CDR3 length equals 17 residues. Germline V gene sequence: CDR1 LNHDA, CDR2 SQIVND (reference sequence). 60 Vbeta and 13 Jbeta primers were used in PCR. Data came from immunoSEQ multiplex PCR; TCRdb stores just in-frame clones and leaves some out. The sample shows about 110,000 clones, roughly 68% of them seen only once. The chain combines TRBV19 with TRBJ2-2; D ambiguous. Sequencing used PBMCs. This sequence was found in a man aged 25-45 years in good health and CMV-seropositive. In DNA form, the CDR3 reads TGTGCCAGTAGTATACCCGCAGGCGCCCCGAACACCGGGGAGCTGTTTTTT. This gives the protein CASSIPAGAPNTGELFF.